This passage covers 5 T cell receptor beta chains from one sample sequenced in a study of cytomegalovirus exposure and HLA in healthy donors. The protocol was immunoSEQ multiplex PCR, while the TCRdb copy is restricted to in-frame clones and leaves out a portion. The sample lists around 69,000 clones, 96% occurring once. The material sequenced was PBMCs. These receptors all stem from a woman aged 18-30 years in good health and CMV-seropositive.

The chain carries TRBV7-9 and TRBJ1-5; D not certain. V was pared by 1 base and J by 7 bases, with 11 bases between. Germline V gene lookup returns CDR1 SEHNR and CDR2 FQNEAQ (reference sequence). CDR3 length: 14 residues. The CDR3 reads CASSLEVGGQPQHF. CDR3 DNA sequence: TGTGCCAGCAGCTTAGAGGTGGGAGGGCAGCCCCAGCATTTT.

The rearrangement links TRBV14 to TRBJ2-7, with TRBD2 matching 14 bases. Germline CDR1 reads SGHDN; CDR2 reads FVKESK. The CDR3 totals 16 residues. Trimming took 0 bases from V and 4 from J; bases not matched to a gene: 2. CDR3 nucleotides: TGTGCCAGCAGCCAAGAAGGGACTAGCGGGAGATACGAGCAGTACTTC. Its protein product is CASSQEGTSGRYEQYF.

The genes are TRBV4-2 and TRBJ1-1; tentative D call: TRBD1 (6 bases). Germline loops: CDR1 LGHNA, CDR2 YNFKEQ. The length of the CDR3 is 17 residues. V was pared by 4 bases and J by 1 base, with 19 bases between. CDR3 amino acids: CASSLGGGVGTNTEAFF. The CDR3 DNA reads TGTGCCAGCAGCCTAGGGGGGGGCGTTGGGACGAACACTGAAGCTTTCTTT.

This chain uses TRBV19 with TRBJ1-1; D gene ambiguous. The V end was cut by 8 bases, the J end by 0 bases, with 16 bases between. The CDR3 spans 15 residues. Germline CDR1 is LNHDA and CDR2 is SQIVND (reference sequence). CDR3 loop: CASRDPGLMNTEAFF. CDR3 DNA sequence: TGTGCCAGTCGGGATCCTGGCTTAATGAACACTGAAGCTTTCTTT.

The CDR3 spells CASRFTSVDEQFF. Written as DNA, the CDR3 is TGTGCCAGCAGATTCACTAGCGTCGATGAGCAGTTCTTC. This sequence joins TRBV6-6 and TRBJ2-1, with 7 positions matching TRBD2. V was clipped by 6 bases and J by 8 bases; unmatched bases: 7. Germline lookup yields CDR1 MNHNY and CDR2 SVGAGI (reference sequence). CDR3 length: 13 amino acids.